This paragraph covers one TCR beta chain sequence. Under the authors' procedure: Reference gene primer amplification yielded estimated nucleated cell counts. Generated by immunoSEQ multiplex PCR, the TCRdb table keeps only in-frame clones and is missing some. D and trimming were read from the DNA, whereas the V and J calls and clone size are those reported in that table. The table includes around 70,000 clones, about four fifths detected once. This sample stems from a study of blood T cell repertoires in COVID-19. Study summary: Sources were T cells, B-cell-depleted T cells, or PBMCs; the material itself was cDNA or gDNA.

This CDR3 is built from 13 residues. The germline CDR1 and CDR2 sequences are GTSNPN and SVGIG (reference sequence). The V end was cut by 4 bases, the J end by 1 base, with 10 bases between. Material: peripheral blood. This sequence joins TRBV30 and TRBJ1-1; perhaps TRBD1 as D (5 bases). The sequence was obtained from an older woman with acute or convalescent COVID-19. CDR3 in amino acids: CAWTAGENTEAFF. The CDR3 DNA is TGTGCCTGGACGGCGGGGGAGAACACTGAAGCTTTCTTT.